This entry lists 26 T cell receptor beta chains sequenced from one sample in a study of blood T cells in healthy people across ages. A J-beta primer mix and a sample-barcoded 5' primer were used in a second PCR of about 6 to 12 cycles. TCRdb redid the calling of the 5' RACE reads with MiXCR, one entry per CDR3 protein. The table records some 900,000 distinct CDR3 sequences, around 46% of them present only once. Input material: blood. All receptors derive from a man aged 25-45 years in good health.

DNA of the CDR3: TGTGCCAGCAGTGAAGCGCGGCTAGGGGATGAGCAGTTCTTC. This sequence encodes CASSEARLGDEQFF. The chain is built from TRBV2 and TRBJ2-1; possible D gene TRBD1, 5 bases. The CDR3 extends over 14 amino acids. Trimming took off 0 bases at V and 8 bases at J, with 11 bases between the two ends. Germline CDR1 SNHLY, CDR2 FYNNEI.

The chain joins TRBV4-2 to TRBJ2-5, with a possible D match to TRBD2 (5 bases). In germline, CDR1 is LGHNA, CDR2 YNFKEQ. The CDR3 is made up of 14 amino acids. Trimming cost V 4 bases and J 4 bases, with 13 bases left between them. The chain's CDR3 is CASSPARGSETQYF. CDR3 DNA sequence: TGTGCCAGCAGCCCTGCTCGGGGATCAGAGACCCAGTACTTC.

The chain combines TRBV29-1 with TRBJ2-5, with a possible D match to TRBD1 (6 bases). The DNA end is a closer match to TRBJ2-1, so the J assignment may be wrong. Looked up from germline, CDR1 is SQVTM and CDR2 is ANQGSEA. The CDR3 sequence is 14 residues long. DNA for the CDR3: TGCAGCGTGGTACCCAGGGGATACCAAGAGACCCAGTTCTTC. Translation gives CSVVPRGYQETQFF.

This clonotype was picked up many times. V usage is TRBV28 and J usage is TRBJ2-3; 9 bases line up with TRBD1. Germline V lookup: CDR1 MDHEN, CDR2 SYDVKM. The CDR3 has 16 residues. V lost 6 bases and J lost 1; bases outside the gene matches: 8. CDR3 coding DNA: TGTGCCAGCAGCCCTACCCGGACAGGGGGCACAGATACGCAGTATTTT. It yields the protein CASSPTRTGGTDTQYF.

The chain is built from TRBV7-2 and TRBJ2-1; possible D gene TRBD1, 5 bases. Germline CDR1 is SGHTA and CDR2 is FQGNSA. V lost 4 bases and J lost 8, with 18 bases in between. The CDR3 is made up of 15 amino acids. The CDR3 loop reads CASSSRRGLKDEQFF. DNA for the CDR3: TGTGCCAGCAGCTCGAGAAGGGGCCTTAAGGATGAGCAGTTCTTC.

This clonotype was seen only a few times. The chain uses TRBV10-3 and TRBJ2-1; D tentatively fits TRBD1 or TRBD2 (5 bases each). The V gene's germline CDR1 is ENHRY and CDR2 SYGVKD. This CDR3 comprises 15 residues. Trimming cost V 0 bases and J 8 bases, with 14 bases left between them. The CDR3 sequence is CAISESGTRGDEQFF. CDR3 nucleotide sequence: TGTGCCATCAGTGAGTCTGGGACCAGAGGGGATGAGCAGTTCTTC.

The rearrangement links TRBV6-2 or TRBV6-3 to TRBJ2-3, with TRBD2 matching 8 bases. The CDR3 length is 15 residues. Germline CDR1 is MNHEY and CDR2 is SVGEGT. The junction had 8 bases not matched to a gene; V was cut back by 8 bases and J by 1 base. This CDR3 is CASRQPGLGTDTQYF. The CDR3 nucleotides are TGTGCCAGCCGACAGCCGGGACTAGGCACAGATACGCAGTATTTT.

This chain uses TRBV7-2 with TRBJ2-3, with D possibly TRBD2 on 7 matching bases. With 6 bases removed from V and 2 bases from J, the gap between germline ends came to 18 bases. The CDR3 extends over 16 amino acids. Germline V lookup: CDR1 SGHTA, CDR2 FQGNSA. The CDR3 region is CASSRMGGGHTDTQYF. The CDR3 nucleotides read TGTGCCAGCAGTAGGATGGGGGGGGGACACACAGATACGCAGTATTTT.

The V gene is TRBV29-1, the J gene TRBJ2-5; D remains ambiguous. V lost 7 bases and J lost 2, with 8 bases in between. Germline V lookup: CDR1 SQVTM, CDR2 ANQGSEA. The CDR3 sequence is 11 residues long. The CDR3 sequence: CSAGRQETQYF. In DNA form, the CDR3 reads TGCAGCGCCGGCAGACAAGAGACCCAGTACTTC.

Remarks on this clonotype: One junction end does not reproduce the germline sequence, and a read error may be involved. The chain carries TRBV7-8 and TRBJ2-7; a possible D gene is TRBD1 (6 bases). In germline, CDR1 is SGHVS, CDR2 FQNEAQ. The CDR3 extends over 15 amino acids. The CDR3 nucleotides read TGTGCCAACAGCTTACAGGGCTCGCCTGGCTACGAGCAGTACTTC. Amino acid sequence: CANSLQGSPGYEQYF.

V usage is TRBV5-1 and J usage is TRBJ2-5; tentatively, D is TRBD2 (7 bases). Germline lookup yields CDR1 SGHRS and CDR2 YFSETQ. The CDR3 is made up of 15 amino acids. V was shortened by 3 bases and J by 4 bases, with 16 bases between the two germline ends. In DNA, the CDR3 is TGCGCCAGCAGCTCCCAAACAGGGAGGGTAGAGACCCAGTACTTC. The encoded protein is CASSSQTGRVETQYF.

This clonotype was detected once. This chain links TRBV30 with TRBJ1-2; 7 bases are shared with TRBD1. V trimming: 1 base; J trimming: 7 bases; junction bases outside the gene matches: 6. The CDR3 covers 13 residues. CDR1 and CDR2 (germline): GTSNPN, SVGIG (reference sequence). The CDR3, as DNA: TGTGCCTGGAGTGGGTTGACAGGGTTTGGCTACACCTTC. Translation: CAWSGLTGFGYTF.

This clonotype has at least ten counts. This chain uses TRBV29-1 with TRBJ2-7; 9 nucleotides align to TRBD1. The length of the CDR3 is 14 residues. CDR1 and CDR2 (germline): SQVTM, ANQGSEA. With V trimmed by 3 bases and J by 5 bases, 8 bases remained unmatched. This chain's CDR3 is CSVEVRGQGDEQYF. CDR3 bases: TGCAGCGTTGAGGTTCGGGGACAGGGTGACGAGCAGTACTTC.

This clonotype was counted at least ten times. V usage is TRBV4-3 and J usage is TRBJ2-1, with TRBD2 identical over 10 bases. V was pared by 0 bases and J by 0 bases, with 11 bases of the junction left unmatched. This CDR3 comprises 20 residues. From germline, CDR1 is LGHNA and CDR2 YSLEER. CDR3 nucleotides: TGCGCCAGCAGCCAAGAGCTAGGTAGCGGGGGGCCTAGCTCCTACAATGAGCAGTTCTTC. Its protein product is CASSQELGSGGPSSYNEQFF.

This chain links TRBV7-2 with TRBJ2-3; TRBD2 agrees at 8 bases. Trimming took 7 bases from V and 1 from J; bases not matched to a gene: 7. The CDR3 contains 15 residues. Germline values: CDR1 SGHTA, CDR2 FQGNSA. The CDR3 bases are TGTGCCAGCACCCGTACTAGCGGACGCACAGATACGCAGTATTTT. It is translated as CASTRTSGRTDTQYF.

This chain links TRBV3-1 with TRBJ1-2; 7 nucleotides align to TRBD1. There are 14 residues in the CDR3. Germline V gives CDR1 LGHDT, CDR2 YNNKEL (reference sequence). J lost 2 bases, V lost 10 bases, and 10 bases had no gene match. CDR3 sequence: CANQQGFYNYGYTF. CDR3 DNA: TGTGCCAACCAACAGGGGTTTTACAACTATGGCTACACCTTC.

This clonotype was observed a few times. The chain combines TRBV20-1 with TRBJ2-7; the match to TRBD1 covers 7 bases. V shed 6 bases and J 0 bases; nucleotides not matched to a gene: 5. CDR1 is DFQATT, CDR2 SNEGSKA, per germline (reference sequence). There are 13 residues in the CDR3. The CDR3 nucleotides read TGCAGTGCCCTCGGGACAGACTCCTACGAGCAGTACTTC. This translates into CSALGTDSYEQYF.

The chain combines TRBV20-1 with TRBJ2-7; D gene unclear. CDR1 is DFQATT and CDR2 is SNEGSKA in the germline V gene (reference sequence). This CDR3 is built from 14 residues. Trimming left V 1 base short and J 4 bases short, with 14 bases between. CDR3 sequence (DNA): TGCAGTGCTAGAGTCGGCGCGGTGGGGTACGAGCAGTACTTC. It specifies CSARVGAVGYEQYF.

This chain connects TRBV7-9 to TRBJ1-2, with D possibly being TRBD1 (6 bases). The ends were cut back, 2 bases at V and 7 bases at J, with 17 bases in the middle. The CDR3 sequence is 15 residues long. Germline CDR1 SEHNR, CDR2 FQNEAQ (reference sequence). Written as DNA, the CDR3 is TGTGCCAGCAGCTTAAACGGACAGACTATGAGTGGCTACACCTTC. It codes for CASSLNGQTMSGYTF.

V is TRBV2 and J is TRBJ1-2; D not resolved. The CDR3 runs to 14 residues. V gave up 2 bases and J gave up 4 bases, with 11 bases separating them. From germline, CDR1 is SNHLY and CDR2 FYNNEI. CDR3 coding DNA: TGTGCCAGCAGTGAACCGGGAGAACCCTATGGCTACACCTTC. Residues: CASSEPGEPYGYTF.

This clonotype was seen a few times. The rearrangement uses TRBV28 and TRBJ1-1; D possibly corresponds to TRBD1 (5 bases). Germline V gene sequence: CDR1 MDHEN, CDR2 SYDVKM. Trimming shortened V by 2 bases and J by 0 bases, and 7 bases separated the two germline ends. This CDR3 has 14 residues. For the CDR3, the DNA is TGTGCCAGCAGTTTACCAGGGATGAACACTGAAGCTTTCTTT. Amino acids: CASSLPGMNTEAFF.

The chain carries TRBV7-2 and TRBJ1-2; D call uncertain. The CDR3 consists of 14 residues. Germline V CDR1 and CDR2: SGHTA, FQGNSA. Trimming pared 4 bases from V and 3 bases from J, leaving 12 bases between. CDR3 nucleotides: TGTGCCAGCAGCTCCTTCATAAGTTACTATGGCTACACCTTC. Its protein is CASSSFISYYGYTF.

The chain carries TRBV10-3 and TRBJ2-3, with 7 bases fitting TRBD2. CDR1 is ENHRY, CDR2 SYGVKD, per germline. This CDR3 comprises 12 residues. Trimming took 11 bases from V and 4 from J; bases not matched to a gene: 6. CDR3 sequence reads: CAGGSRADTQYF. The CDR3 nucleotides read TGTGCCGGCGGGAGCCGAGCAGATACGCAGTATTTT.

The chain joins TRBV28 to TRBJ1-2; 10 bases fit TRBD1. The germline V gene encodes CDR1 MDHEN and CDR2 SYDVKM. Unmatched junction bases numbered 6, after V lost 5 bases and J lost 0 bases. The CDR3 sequence is 16 residues long. CDR3 DNA: TGTGCCAGCAGTCCGACCGGGACAGGGGCTAACTATGGCTACACCTTC. It specifies CASSPTGTGANYGYTF.

The rearrangement joins TRBV29-1 to TRBJ2-3; 7 positions agree with TRBD2. Trimming removed 3 bases from V and 2 bases from J; junction bases left unmatched: 11. Germline V lookup: CDR1 SQVTM, CDR2 ANQGSEA. This CDR3 is 16 amino acids long. CDR3 sequence (DNA): TGCAGCGTTGAGGCGGGGGAGTCCATTTACACAGATACGCAGTATTTT. Translation: CSVEAGESIYTDTQYF.

The V call is TRBV9, the J call TRBJ2-2, with TRBD2 identical over 8 bases. The V gene end was trimmed by 3 bases and the J gene end by 5 bases; junction bases not matched to a gene: 9. CDR1 and CDR2 (germline): SGDLS, YYNGEE. The CDR3 length is 16 residues. CDR3 in amino acids: CASSAISGGLTGELFF. The CDR3 region has the DNA TGTGCCAGCAGCGCCATAAGCGGGGGCCTAACCGGGGAGCTGTTTTTT.